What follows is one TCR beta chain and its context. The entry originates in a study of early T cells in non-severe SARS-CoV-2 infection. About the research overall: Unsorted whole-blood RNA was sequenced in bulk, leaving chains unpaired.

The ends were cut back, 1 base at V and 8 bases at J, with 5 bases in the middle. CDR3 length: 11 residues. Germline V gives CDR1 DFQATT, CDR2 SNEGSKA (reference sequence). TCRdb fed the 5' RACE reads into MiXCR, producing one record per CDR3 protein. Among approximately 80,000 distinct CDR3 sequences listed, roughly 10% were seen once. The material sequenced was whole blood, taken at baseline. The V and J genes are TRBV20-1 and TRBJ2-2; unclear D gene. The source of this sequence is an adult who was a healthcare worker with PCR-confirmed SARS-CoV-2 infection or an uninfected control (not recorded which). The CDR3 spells CSARVKGELFF. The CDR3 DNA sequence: TGCAGTGCTAGAGTAAAAGGGGAGCTGTTTTTT.